Below, 15 T cell receptor beta chains from the same sample are listed, as sequenced in a study of spatial heterogeneity in lung cancer. Time point denoted: sample taken at primary tumor resection. One entry per CDR3 protein results from TCRdb running MiXCR on the 5' RACE reads. The table includes 25,000 to 30,000 distinct CDR3 sequences, just over 7% detected once. Their recognized antigens are unknown. Study-level results: Mutation tallies in tumors tracked expanded intratumoral alpha and beta TCR counts.

The sample here was lung tumor tissue, taken at surgery. These receptors all come from a male donor with early-stage non-small cell lung cancer.

There are many counts of this clonotype. This chain links TRBV28 with TRBJ1-4; D is perhaps TRBD1 (5 bases). The V and J ends lost 10 bases and 5 bases respectively, with 17 bases between them. The CDR3 is made up of 14 amino acids. Germline CDR1 MDHEN, CDR2 SYDVKM. The CDR3 DNA sequence: TGTGCCACCTTAGGGTGGGGGGGGAATGAAAAACTGTTTTTT. This gives the protein CATLGWGGNEKLFF.

This clonotype was seen at least ten times. The J gene is TRBJ2-1, the V gene TRBV2; possible D gene TRBD1, 8 bases. Trimming took off 7 bases at V and 12 bases at J, with 16 bases between the two ends. This CDR3 has 12 residues. Germline-derived CDR1 and CDR2 are SNHLY and FYNNEI. In nucleotides, the CDR3 is TGTGCCAGCAATATCCACAGGGGGGGGCAGTTCTTC. This encodes CASNIHRGGQFF. The whole variable domain, remainder taken from reference TRBV2 and TRBJ2-1, is EPEVTQTPSHQVTQMGQEVILRCVPISNHLYFYWYRQILGQKVEFLVSFYNNEISEKSEIFDDQFSVERPDGSNFTLKIRSTKLEDSAMYFCASNIHRGGQFFGPGTRLTVL.

By share of the sample, this clonotype is medium-sized. The DNA of the CDR3 is TGCAGTGCTAGAGATCCAAGCGGGGGGACTGACTACGAGCAGTACTTC. Translated, it gives CSARDPSGGTDYEQYF. The chain combines TRBV20-1 with TRBJ2-7; 9 positions match TRBD2. J lost 3 bases, V lost 0 bases, and 9 bases had no gene match. CDR3 length: 16 residues. The germline V gene has CDR1 DFQATT and CDR2 SNEGSKA (reference sequence).

The chain couples TRBV5-4 to TRBJ2-7; unclear D gene. Trimming took 0 bases from V and 7 from J, leaving 11 bases between them. Looked up from germline, CDR1 is SGHNT and CDR2 is YYREEE (reference sequence). The CDR3 consists of 13 residues. CDR3 in amino acids: CASSLDVTSEQYF. In DNA, the CDR3 is TGTGCCAGCAGCTTGGATGTGACCTCGGAGCAGTACTTC.

This chain uses TRBV5-1 with TRBJ1-1; D is unresolved. CDR1 is SGHRS and CDR2 is YFSETQ in the germline V gene. Deletions cut 4 bases from V and 5 bases from J, with 15 bases between. This CDR3 spans 14 amino acids. The CDR3 spells CASSQAGRGTEAFF. The CDR3 DNA reads as TGCGCCAGCAGCCAGGCCGGGCGGGGAACTGAAGCTTTCTTT.

This CDR3 reads CSAPPGGTSHSFYNEQFF. The CDR3 DNA reads as TGCAGTGCTCCACCGGGGGGGACTAGCCACTCATTTTACAATGAGCAGTTCTTC. The chain combines TRBV20-1 with TRBJ2-1; 9 nucleotides line up with TRBD2. Germline V CDR1 and CDR2: DFQATT, SNEGSKA (reference sequence). The junction had 18 bases not matched to a gene; V was cut back by 5 bases and J by 4 bases. The CDR3 is made up of 18 amino acids.

DNA of the CDR3: TGTGCCAGCAGCCCTCCTGCAGGGGGTCGCACTGAAGCTTTCTTT. Its translation is CASSPPAGGRTEAFF. The rearrangement links TRBV7-9 to TRBJ1-1; 7 nucleotides line up with TRBD1. Germline V gene lookup returns CDR1 SEHNR and CDR2 FQNEAQ (reference sequence). The V and J ends lost 5 bases and 4 bases, in that order; junction bases with no gene match: 10. This CDR3 is 15 amino acids long.

This clonotype was counted only a few times. The chain employs TRBV5-1 and TRBJ1-5, with D uncertain. Deletions cut 1 base from V and 7 bases from J, with 12 bases between. CDR1 is SGHRS, CDR2 YFSETQ, per germline. The CDR3 length is 14 residues. CDR3 in amino acids: CASSLLGAGQPQHF. CDR3 nucleotide sequence: TGCGCCAGCAGCTTGCTAGGCGCAGGCCAGCCCCAGCATTTT.

This clonotype appeared many times. This chain uses TRBV4-1 with TRBJ1-2, with D hard to call. The CDR3 covers 17 residues. V was clipped by 0 bases and J by 1 base, with 15 bases between them. Germline V gene sequence: CDR1 MGHRA, CDR2 YSYEKL. The CDR3 is CASSQDIRAADNYGYTF. As DNA, the CDR3 is TGCGCCAGCAGCCAAGATATTAGGGCGGCGGATAACTATGGCTACACCTTC.

This clonotype was picked up many times. The chain is built from TRBV5-1 and TRBJ2-5; 7 nucleotides agree with TRBD2. The CDR3 is made up of 16 amino acids. Germline loops: CDR1 SGHRS, CDR2 YFSETQ. Trimming at V came to 0 bases and at J to 2 bases, leaving 7 bases not matched to a gene. CDR3 sequence reads: CASSLGLASDQETQYF. CDR3 sequence (DNA): TGCGCCAGCAGCTTGGGACTAGCTAGCGATCAAGAGACCCAGTACTTC. The complete variable domain, with remaining parts taken from reference TRBV5-1 and TRBJ2-5, reads KAGVTQTPRYLIKTRGQQVTLSCSPISGHRSVSWYQQTPGQGLQFLFEYFSETQRNKGNFPGRFSGRQFSNSRSEMNVSTLELGDSALYLCASSLGLASDQETQYFGPGTRLLVL.

This clonotype was detected a few times. The J gene is TRBJ2-5, the V gene TRBV6-5; D is unresolved. V was pared by 4 bases and J by 3 bases, with 9 bases between. Germline V gives CDR1 MNHEY, CDR2 SVGAGI. This CDR3 is built from 13 residues. CDR3: CASSSPDEETQYF. The CDR3 DNA reads TGTGCCAGCAGTTCCCCGGACGAAGAGACCCAGTACTTC.

The table lists this clonotype with many counts. This chain links TRBV29-1 with TRBJ2-2; no firm D call. Per germline, CDR1 SQVTM and CDR2 ANQGSEA. CDR3 length: 12 residues. The V gene lost 4 bases and the J gene lost 1 base, with 4 bases spanning the gap. The CDR3 DNA is TGCAGCGTTGCAGGGAACACCGGGGAGCTGTTTTTT. Translating gives CSVAGNTGELFF.

This clonotype was recorded at least ten times. The rearrangement joins TRBV20-1 to TRBJ2-3; weak D call: TRBD2 (5 bases). The CDR3 runs to 13 residues. The V gene's germline CDR1 is DFQATT and CDR2 SNEGSKA (reference sequence). V dropped 6 bases and J dropped 1 base, with 11 bases sitting between them. The CDR3: CSANPGGTDTQYF. DNA for the CDR3: TGCAGTGCCAATCCCGGGGGCACAGATACGCAGTATTTT.

Ten or more counts support this clonotype. The chain couples TRBV7-2 to TRBJ1-1; D not certain. V lost 5 bases to trimming and J lost 2 bases, with 18 bases between them. In germline, CDR1 is SGHTA, CDR2 FQGNSA. The length of the CDR3 is 16 residues. The CDR3 nucleotides read TGTGCCAGCAGCACCAAGCTAACAGACCTCAACACTGAAGCTTTCTTT. It codes for CASSTKLTDLNTEAFF.

Ten or more counts support this clonotype. The chain is built from TRBV4-1 and TRBJ1-1, with a tentative D call TRBD1 (6 bases). The CDR3 sequence is 18 residues long. V lost 1 base, J lost 5 bases, and 23 bases lay in between. Germline assignment: CDR1 MGHRA and CDR2 YSYEKL. The CDR3 bases are TGCGCCAGCAGCCAAGTTAGTCCAAACGGGGGGCGGAGGACTGAAGCTTTCTTT. Its protein is CASSQVSPNGGRRTEAFF.